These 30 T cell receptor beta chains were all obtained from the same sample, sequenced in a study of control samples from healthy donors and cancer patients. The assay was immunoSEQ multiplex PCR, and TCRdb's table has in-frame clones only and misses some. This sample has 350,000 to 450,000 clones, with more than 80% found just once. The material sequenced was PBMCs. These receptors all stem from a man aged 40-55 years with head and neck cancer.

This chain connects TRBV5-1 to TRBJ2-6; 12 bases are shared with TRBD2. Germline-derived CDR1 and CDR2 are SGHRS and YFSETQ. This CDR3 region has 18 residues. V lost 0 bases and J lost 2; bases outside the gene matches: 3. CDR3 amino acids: CASSLELAGGAGANVLTF. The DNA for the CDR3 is TGCGCCAGCAGCTTGGAACTAGCGGGAGGCGCTGGGGCCAACGTCCTGACTTTC.

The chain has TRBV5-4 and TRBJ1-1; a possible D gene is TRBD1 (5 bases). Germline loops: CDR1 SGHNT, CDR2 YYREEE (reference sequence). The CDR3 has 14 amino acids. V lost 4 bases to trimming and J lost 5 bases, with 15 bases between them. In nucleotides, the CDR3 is TGTGCCAGCAGCCCCTGGAGGGGAGGTACTGAAGCTTTCTTT. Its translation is CASSPWRGGTEAFF.

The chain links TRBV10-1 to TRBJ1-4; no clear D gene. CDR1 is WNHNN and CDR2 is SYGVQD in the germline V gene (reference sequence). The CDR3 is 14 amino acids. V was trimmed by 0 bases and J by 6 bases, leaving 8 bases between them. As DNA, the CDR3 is TGCGCCAGCAGTGAGTCGCCCAGCCATGAAAAACTGTTTTTT. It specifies CASSESPSHEKLFF.

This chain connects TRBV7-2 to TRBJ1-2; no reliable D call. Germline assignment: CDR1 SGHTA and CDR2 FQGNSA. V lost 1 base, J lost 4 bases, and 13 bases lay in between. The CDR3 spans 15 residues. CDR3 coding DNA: TGTGCCAGCAGCTTAGGGAGGGAATCCGTCTATGGCTACACCTTC. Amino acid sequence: CASSLGRESVYGYTF.

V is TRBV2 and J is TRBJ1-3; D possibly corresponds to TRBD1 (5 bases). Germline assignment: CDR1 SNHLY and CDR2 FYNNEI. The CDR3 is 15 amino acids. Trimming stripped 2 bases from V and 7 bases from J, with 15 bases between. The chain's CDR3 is CASSELGPLRNTIYF. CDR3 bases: TGTGCCAGCAGTGAATTGGGGCCCCTGAGGAACACCATATATTTT.

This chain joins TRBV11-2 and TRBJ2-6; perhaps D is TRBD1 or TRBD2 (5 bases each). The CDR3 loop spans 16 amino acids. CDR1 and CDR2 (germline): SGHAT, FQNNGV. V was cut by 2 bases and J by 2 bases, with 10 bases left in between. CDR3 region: CASSLIGGPGANVLTF. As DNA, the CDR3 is TGTGCCAGCAGCTTAATTGGGGGTCCTGGGGCCAACGTCCTGACTTTC.

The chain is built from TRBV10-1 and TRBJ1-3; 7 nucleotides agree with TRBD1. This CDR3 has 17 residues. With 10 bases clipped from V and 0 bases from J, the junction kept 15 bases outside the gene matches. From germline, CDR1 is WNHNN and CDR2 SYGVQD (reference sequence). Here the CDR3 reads CANSTPTGTVSGNTIYF. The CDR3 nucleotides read TGCGCCAACTCAACCCCTACCGGGACAGTCTCTGGAAACACCATATATTTT.

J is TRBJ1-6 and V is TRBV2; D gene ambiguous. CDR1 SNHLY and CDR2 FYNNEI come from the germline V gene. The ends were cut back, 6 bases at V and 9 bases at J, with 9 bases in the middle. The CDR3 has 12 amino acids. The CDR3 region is CASRGPSSPLHF. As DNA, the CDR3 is TGTGCCAGCAGGGGTCCCTCTTCACCCCTCCACTTT.

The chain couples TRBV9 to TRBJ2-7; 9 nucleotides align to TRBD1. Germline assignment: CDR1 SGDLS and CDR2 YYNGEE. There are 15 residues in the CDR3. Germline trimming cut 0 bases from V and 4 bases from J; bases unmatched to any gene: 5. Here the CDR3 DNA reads TGTGCCAGCAGCGTAGCGGGACAGGGAAGGTACGAGCAGTACTTC. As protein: CASSVAGQGRYEQYF. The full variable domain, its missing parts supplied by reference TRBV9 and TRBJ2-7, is DSGVTQTPKHLITATGQRVTLRCSPRSGDLSVYWYQQSLDQGLQFLIQYYNGEERAKGNILERFSAQQFPDLHSELNLSSLELGDSALYFCASSVAGQGRYEQYFGPGTRLTVT.

CDR3 sequence: CASSGNSGYEQYF. The CDR3 nucleotides are TGCGCCAGCAGTGGGAACTCAGGATACGAGCAGTACTTC. V gene TRBV10-1 combines with J gene TRBJ2-7; D unclear. V lost 4 bases, J lost 4 bases, and 11 bases lay in between. The CDR3 runs 13 residues. CDR1 is WNHNN, CDR2 SYGVQD, per germline (reference sequence).

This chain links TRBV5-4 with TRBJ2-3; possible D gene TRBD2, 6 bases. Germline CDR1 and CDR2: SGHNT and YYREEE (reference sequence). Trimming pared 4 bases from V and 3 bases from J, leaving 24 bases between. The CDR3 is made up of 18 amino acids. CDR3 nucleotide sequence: TGTGCCAGCAGCCGCCGGGGGTTAGCGTCCAGCGCAACAGATACGCAGTATTTT. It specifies CASSRRGLASSATDTQYF.

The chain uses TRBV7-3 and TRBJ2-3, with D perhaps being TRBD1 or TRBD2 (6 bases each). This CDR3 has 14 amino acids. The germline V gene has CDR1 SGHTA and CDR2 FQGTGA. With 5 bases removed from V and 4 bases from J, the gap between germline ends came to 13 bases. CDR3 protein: CASSPDRGPDTQYF. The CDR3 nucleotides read TGTGCCAGCAGCCCCGATCGGGGGCCAGATACGCAGTATTTT.

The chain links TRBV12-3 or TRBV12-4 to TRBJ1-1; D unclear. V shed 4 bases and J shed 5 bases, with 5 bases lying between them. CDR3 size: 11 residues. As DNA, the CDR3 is TGTGCCAGCAGTTATCGGACTGAAGCTTTCTTT. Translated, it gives CASSYRTEAFF.

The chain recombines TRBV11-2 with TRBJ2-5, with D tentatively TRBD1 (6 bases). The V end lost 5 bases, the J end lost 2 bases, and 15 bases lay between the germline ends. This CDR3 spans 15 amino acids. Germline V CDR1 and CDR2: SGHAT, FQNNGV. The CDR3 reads CASSMDSRTQETQYF. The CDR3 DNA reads TGTGCCAGCAGCATGGACAGCCGAACACAAGAGACCCAGTACTTC.

This CDR3 is CASSSPHRAGGTEAFF. The CDR3 nucleotides are TGTGCCAGCAGTTCACCTCACAGGGCGGGGGGCACTGAAGCTTTCTTT. The J gene is TRBJ1-1, the V gene TRBV28, with D maybe TRBD1 (6 bases). Looked up from germline, CDR1 is MDHEN and CDR2 is SYDVKM. CDR3 size: 16 residues. The germline V and J ends were trimmed by 4 bases and 4 bases, with 19 bases remaining between them.

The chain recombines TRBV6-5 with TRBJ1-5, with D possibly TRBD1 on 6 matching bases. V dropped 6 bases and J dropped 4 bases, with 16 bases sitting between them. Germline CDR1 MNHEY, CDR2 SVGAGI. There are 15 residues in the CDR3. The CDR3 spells CASRKWTDINQPQHF. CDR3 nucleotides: TGTGCCAGCAGGAAATGGACAGATATTAATCAGCCCCAGCATTTT.

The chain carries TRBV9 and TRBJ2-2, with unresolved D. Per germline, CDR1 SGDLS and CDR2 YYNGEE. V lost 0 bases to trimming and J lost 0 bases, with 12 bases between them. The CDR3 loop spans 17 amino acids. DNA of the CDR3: TGTGCCAGCAGCGTAGCTGAGGCAGTTACGAACACCGGGGAGCTGTTTTTT. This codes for CASSVAEAVTNTGELFF.

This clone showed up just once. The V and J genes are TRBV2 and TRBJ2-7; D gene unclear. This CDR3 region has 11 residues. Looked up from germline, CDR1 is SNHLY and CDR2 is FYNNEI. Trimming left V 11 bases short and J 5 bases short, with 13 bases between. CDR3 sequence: CAWGRPHEQYF. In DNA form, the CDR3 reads TGTGCCTGGGGTCGCCCCCACGAGCAGTACTTC.

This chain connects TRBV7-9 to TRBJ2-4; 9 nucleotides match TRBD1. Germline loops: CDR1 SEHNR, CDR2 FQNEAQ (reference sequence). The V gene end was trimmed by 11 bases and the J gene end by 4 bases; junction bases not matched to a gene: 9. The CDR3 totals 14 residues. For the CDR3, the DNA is TGTGCCGGCGTAACCGGGACAGGGAAAAACATTCAGTACTTC. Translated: CAGVTGTGKNIQYF.

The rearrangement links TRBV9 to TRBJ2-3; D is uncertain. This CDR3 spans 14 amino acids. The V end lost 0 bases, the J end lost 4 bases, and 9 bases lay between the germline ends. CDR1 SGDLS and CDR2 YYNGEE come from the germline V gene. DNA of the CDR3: TGTGCCAGCAGCGTAGATACCCTGCCAGATACGCAGTATTTT. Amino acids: CASSVDTLPDTQYF.

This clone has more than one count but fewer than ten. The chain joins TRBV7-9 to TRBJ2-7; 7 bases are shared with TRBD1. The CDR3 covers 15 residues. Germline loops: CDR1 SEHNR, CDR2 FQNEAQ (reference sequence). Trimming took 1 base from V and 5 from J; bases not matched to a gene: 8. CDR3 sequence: CASSLVATGRNEQYF. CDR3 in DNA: TGTGCCAGCAGCTTAGTTGCGACAGGGCGGAACGAGCAGTACTTC.

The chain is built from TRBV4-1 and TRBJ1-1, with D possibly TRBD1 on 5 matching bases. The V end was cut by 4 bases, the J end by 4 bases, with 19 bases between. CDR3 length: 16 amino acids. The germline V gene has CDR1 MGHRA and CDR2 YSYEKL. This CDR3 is CASSLPGGAVSTEAFF. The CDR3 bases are TGCGCCAGCAGCCTCCCTGGAGGGGCCGTGAGCACTGAAGCTTTCTTT.

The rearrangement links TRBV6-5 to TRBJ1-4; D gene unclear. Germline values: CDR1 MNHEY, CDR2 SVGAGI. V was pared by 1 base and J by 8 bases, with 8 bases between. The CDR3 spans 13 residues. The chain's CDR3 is CASSYWSGEKLFF. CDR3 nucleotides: TGTGCCAGCAGTTACTGGAGTGGGGAAAAACTGTTTTTT.

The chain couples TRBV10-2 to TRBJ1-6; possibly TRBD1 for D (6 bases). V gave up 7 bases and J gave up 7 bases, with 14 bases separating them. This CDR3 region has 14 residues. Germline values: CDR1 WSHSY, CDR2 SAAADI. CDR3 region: CASTERGGNSPLHF. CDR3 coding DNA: TGCGCCAGCACGGAGAGAGGGGGGAATTCACCCCTCCACTTT.

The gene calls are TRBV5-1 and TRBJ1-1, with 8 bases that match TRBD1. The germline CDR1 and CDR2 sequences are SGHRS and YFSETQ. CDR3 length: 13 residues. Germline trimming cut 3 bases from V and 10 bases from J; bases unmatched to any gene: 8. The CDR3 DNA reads TGCGCCAGCAGCTCCTCGGACAGGGAAAGAGCTTTCTTT. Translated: CASSSSDRERAFF. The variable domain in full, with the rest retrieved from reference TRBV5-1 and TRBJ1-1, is KAGVTQTPRYLIKTRGQQVTLSCSPISGHRSVSWYQQTPGQGLQFLFEYFSETQRNKGNFPGRFSGRQFSNSRSEMNVSTLELGDSALYLCASSSSDRERAFFGQGTRLTVV.

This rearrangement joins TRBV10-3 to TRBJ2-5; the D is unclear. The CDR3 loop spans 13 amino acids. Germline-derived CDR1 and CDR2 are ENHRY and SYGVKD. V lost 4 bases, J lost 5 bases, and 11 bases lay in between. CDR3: CAISGVLGETQYF. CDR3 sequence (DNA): TGTGCCATCAGTGGTGTCCTTGGGGAGACCCAGTACTTC.

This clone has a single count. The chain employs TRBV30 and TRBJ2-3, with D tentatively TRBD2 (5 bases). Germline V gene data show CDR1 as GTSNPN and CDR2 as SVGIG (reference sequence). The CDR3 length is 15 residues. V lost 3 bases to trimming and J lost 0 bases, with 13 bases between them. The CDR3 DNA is TGTGCCTGGAGCCTCAACGCGGGTAGCACAGATACGCAGTATTTT. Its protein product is CAWSLNAGSTDTQYF.

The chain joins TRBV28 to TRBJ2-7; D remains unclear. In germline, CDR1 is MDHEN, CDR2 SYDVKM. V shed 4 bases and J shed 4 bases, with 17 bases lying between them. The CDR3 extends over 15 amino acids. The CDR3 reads CASSYEILGFYEQYF. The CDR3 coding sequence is TGTGCCAGCAGTTACGAAATTCTCGGCTTTTACGAGCAGTACTTC.

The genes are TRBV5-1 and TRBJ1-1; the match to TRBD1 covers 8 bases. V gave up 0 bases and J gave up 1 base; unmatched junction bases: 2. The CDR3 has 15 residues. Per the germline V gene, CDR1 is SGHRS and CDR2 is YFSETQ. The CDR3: CASSLVGTGNTEAFF. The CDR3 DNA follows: TGCGCCAGCAGCTTGGTGGGGACAGGGAACACTGAAGCTTTCTTT.

The CDR3 DNA sequence: TGTGCCAGCAGCTTAGAAGGACTCGTCTACGAGCAGTACTTC. It codes for CASSLEGLVYEQYF. V gene TRBV11-2 combines with J gene TRBJ2-7, with a possible D match to TRBD2 (5 bases). The germline V gene has CDR1 SGHAT and CDR2 FQNNGV. With 0 bases removed from V and 3 bases from J, the gap between germline ends came to 9 bases. The CDR3 contains 14 residues.